This TCR beta chain was observed in a study of monozygotic twins with inflammatory bowel disease. Study observations and caveats: Especially with disease activity, IBD patients shared fewer clonotypes with others than healthy twins did. Distinction of different T cell subtypes was not possible. The data did not back a single strong IBD-associated clonotype or signal.

With regard to this clonotype: Its antigen is currently unknown.

Investigators pulled total RNA out of whole blood and did not sort T cells. Reanalyzing the 5' RACE reads, TCRdb keeps one entry per CDR3 protein, without DNA. Here the sample table reports under 200,000 distinct CDR3 sequences. The CDR3 has 16 residues. CDR1 is SGHRS and CDR2 is YFSETQ in the germline V gene. This TCR came from a human donor with ulcerative colitis or Crohn's disease, or a healthy co-twin of an affected twin (not recorded which). The chain links TRBV5-1 to TRBJ2-3; the TRBD1 assignment by TCRdb is unverifiable without DNA. Sequencing was performed on blood. The CDR3 sequence is CASSDAGQGAADTQYF. The full variable domain, its missing parts supplied by reference TRBV5-1 and TRBJ2-3, is KAGVTQTPRYLIKTRGQQVTLSCSPISGHRSVSWYQQTPGQGLQFLFEYFSETQRNKGNFPGRFSGRQFSNSRSEMNVSTLELGDSALYLCASSDAGQGAADTQYFGPGTRLTVL.